The 16 T cell receptor beta chains reported below all come from one sample, sequenced in a study of T cells after posttransplantation cyclophosphamide. Profiling relied on immunoSEQ multiplex PCR, and the TCRdb table lists in-frame clones only, not all of them. The table includes about 47,000 clones, about 91% detected once. The sequencing sample was made of PBMCs. These receptors were taken from a woman aged 50 to 60 in good health and a related stem cell transplant donor.

The rearrangement joins TRBV18 to TRBJ2-1; 8 bases are shared with TRBD1. From germline, CDR1 is KGHSH and CDR2 LQKENI. Trimming took 3 bases from V and 8 from J; bases not matched to a gene: 6. The CDR3 is made up of 14 amino acids. CDR3 in amino acids: CASSPGQVPHEQFF. The CDR3 DNA reads TGTGCCAGCTCACCGGGACAGGTCCCACATGAGCAGTTCTTC.

CDR3 bases: TGTGCCAGTAGTACAAGACAGGGGGCGGGCTATGGCTACACCTTC. Its protein product is CASSTRQGAGYGYTF. This chain uses TRBV19 with TRBJ1-2; 10 bases match TRBD1. The CDR3 length is 15 residues. Germline assignment: CDR1 LNHDA and CDR2 SQIVND (reference sequence). J was trimmed by 4 bases and V by 4 bases; bases with no gene match: 6.

The rearrangement uses TRBV6-6 and TRBJ2-5, with 13 bases that match TRBD2. CDR3 size: 15 residues. Germline CDR1 and CDR2: MNHNY and SVGAGI (reference sequence). Trimming cost V 3 bases and J 5 bases; bases outside gene matches: 3. CDR3 amino acids: CASSYGTSGVETQYF. The CDR3 coding sequence is TGTGCCAGCAGTTATGGGACTAGCGGGGTGGAGACCCAGTACTTC.

This clone came up once. V usage is TRBV7-9 and J usage is TRBJ1-5; no clear D gene. The CDR3 totals 12 residues. CDR1 is SEHNR and CDR2 is FQNEAQ in the germline V gene (reference sequence). Trimming stripped 3 bases from V and 4 bases from J, with 4 bases between. DNA of the CDR3: TGTGCCAGCAGCTTTAATAATCAGCCCCAGCATTTT. Protein sequence: CASSFNNQPQHF.

In DNA form, the CDR3 reads TGTGCCAGCAGCCGCCCGGGGGGTAGCAATCAGCCCCAGCATTTT. Protein: CASSRPGGSNQPQHF. This chain uses TRBV11-2 with TRBJ1-5, with D possibly being TRBD1 (5 bases). There are 15 residues in the CDR3. Trimming took 5 bases from V and 0 from J, leaving 11 bases between them. CDR1 and CDR2 from the germline V gene are SGHAT and FQNNGV.

This clone was counted once. V usage is TRBV18 and J usage is TRBJ2-1; D perhaps matches TRBD1 (6 bases). Between the trimmed V and J ends, which lost 0 bases and 6 bases, there was a span of 9 bases. From germline, CDR1 is KGHSH and CDR2 LQKENI. The CDR3 length is 14 residues. CDR3: CASSPPTGINEQFF. Here the CDR3 DNA reads TGTGCCAGCTCACCACCTACAGGGATCAATGAGCAGTTCTTC.

The chain uses TRBV7-9 and TRBJ2-7; TRBD1 matches 10 bases. The CDR3 is made up of 14 amino acids. V lost 0 bases, J lost 4 bases, and 0 bases stayed unmatched. CDR1 and CDR2 from the germline V gene are SEHNR and FQNEAQ (reference sequence). The CDR3 nucleotides are TGTGCCAGCAGCTTAGCGGGACAGGGGTACGAGCAGTACTTC. Residues: CASSLAGQGYEQYF.

The chain carries TRBV5-1 and TRBJ2-3; TRBD1 is a possible D gene (6 bases). V lost 5 bases and J lost 2, with 12 bases in between. Germline values: CDR1 SGHRS, CDR2 YFSETQ. The CDR3 totals 14 residues. In nucleotides, the CDR3 is TGCGCCAGCAGTGGACAGACCCCCACAGATACGCAGTATTTT. It specifies CASSGQTPTDTQYF.

This rearrangement joins TRBV10-3 to TRBJ2-7; possible D gene TRBD1, 6 bases. V lost 3 bases and J lost 3, with 15 bases in between. The CDR3 consists of 15 residues. Germline values: CDR1 ENHRY, CDR2 SYGVKD. CDR3 protein: CAISETQGNNYEQYF. The CDR3 DNA sequence: TGTGCCATCAGTGAAACACAGGGAAACAACTACGAGCAGTACTTC.

The CDR3, as DNA: TGCGCCAGCAGCGGGACTGGCGTCTCCTACAATGAGCAGTTCTTC. It encodes CASSGTGVSYNEQFF. V gene TRBV5-1 combines with J gene TRBJ2-1, with D possibly being TRBD2 (6 bases). Looked up from germline, CDR1 is SGHRS and CDR2 is YFSETQ. V lost 4 bases, J lost 0 bases, and 11 bases lay in between. The CDR3 is 15 residues long.

The CDR3 loop reads CASSLGGPLGVGYTF. The DNA of the CDR3 is TGCGCCAGCAGCTTGGGCGGTCCCCTCGGCGTTGGCTACACCTTC. The chain recombines TRBV5-1 with TRBJ1-2; D gene uncertain. Trimming left V 0 bases short and J 7 bases short, with 16 bases between. From germline, CDR1 is SGHRS and CDR2 YFSETQ. This CDR3 has 15 amino acids.

The chain links TRBV7-6 to TRBJ1-1; D remains ambiguous. Germline lookup yields CDR1 SGHVS and CDR2 FNYEAQ. This CDR3 spans 13 amino acids. The CDR3 sequence: CAYFWRPNTEAFF. Here the CDR3 DNA reads TGTGCTTACTTCTGGAGGCCGAACACTGAAGCTTTCTTT.

This chain uses TRBV11-2 with TRBJ2-2; a possible D gene is TRBD2 (7 bases). The V end was cut by 1 base, the J end by 10 bases, with 22 bases between. Germline V lookup: CDR1 SGHAT, CDR2 FQNNGV. The CDR3 has 17 residues. DNA for the CDR3: TGTGCCAGCAGCTTAGTGGGCGGGGGCTCACCGGTAATGGAGCTGTTTTTT. This encodes CASSLVGGGSPVMELFF.

In its sample, this clone was seen once. The gene calls are TRBV4-1 and TRBJ1-1; D is possibly TRBD1 (5 bases). Trimming took off 0 bases at V and 4 bases at J, with 15 bases between the two ends. The CDR3 contains 16 residues. Germline loops: CDR1 MGHRA, CDR2 YSYEKL. The CDR3 region has the DNA TGCGCCAGCAGCCAAGATGGGCGGGACGGCAGCACTGAAGCTTTCTTT. It encodes CASSQDGRDGSTEAFF.

The J gene is TRBJ2-3, the V gene TRBV5-1, with TRBD2 as a possible D gene (5 bases). The CDR3 covers 15 residues. Germline CDR1 SGHRS, CDR2 YFSETQ. V was shortened by 0 bases and J by 2 bases, with 10 bases between the two germline ends. The CDR3 spells CASSLVSGNTDTQYF. The CDR3 bases are TGCGCCAGCAGCTTGGTGAGCGGAAACACAGATACGCAGTATTTT.

The V call is TRBV11-3, the J call TRBJ2-5; TRBD2 matches 11 bases. The CDR3 sequence is 16 residues long. V lost 5 bases and J lost 5; bases outside the gene matches: 10. Germline lookup yields CDR1 SGHNT and CDR2 YENEEA. The CDR3 here is CASSLIETSGKETQYF. CDR3 sequence (DNA): TGTGCCAGCAGCCTAATTGAGACTAGCGGGAAGGAGACCCAGTACTTC.